The 15 T cell receptor beta chains listed next were all sequenced from one sample in a study of blood T cell repertoires in COVID-19. This table comes from immunoSEQ multiplex PCR, and its TCRdb copy is limited to in-frame clones, with some not included. The sample holds about 440,000 clones; 88% are singletons and the top ten take over 9.5%. The sample was peripheral blood. These receptors originate from a woman aged 50 to 60 with COVID-19, enrolled during active disease.

V usage is TRBV5-5 and J usage is TRBJ2-7; D uncertain. The V gene's germline CDR1 is SGHKS and CDR2 YYEKEE (reference sequence). The V end lost 3 bases, the J end lost 6 bases, and 7 bases lay between the germline ends. CDR3 size: 11 residues. In nucleotides, the CDR3 is TGTGCCAGCAGCTCCCCCCTCGAGCAGTACTTC. It codes for CASSSPLEQYF.

The J gene is TRBJ1-3, the V gene TRBV6-5; the D is unclear. Germline V gene data show CDR1 as MNHEY and CDR2 as SVGAGI. V was shortened by 5 bases and J by 0 bases, with 11 bases between the two germline ends. The CDR3 loop spans 15 amino acids. CDR3 sequence reads: CASSPLQFSGNTIYF. CDR3 DNA: TGTGCCAGCAGTCCCCTTCAGTTCTCTGGAAACACCATATATTTT.

The chain is built from TRBV6-5 and TRBJ2-7; D is possibly TRBD2 (6 bases). V was trimmed by 7 bases and J by 2 bases, leaving 15 bases between them. There are 14 residues in the CDR3. Germline CDR1 is MNHEY and CDR2 is SVGAGI. The CDR3 loop is CASNPAGFAYEQYF. In DNA, the CDR3 is TGTGCCAGCAATCCAGCGGGCTTTGCCTACGAGCAGTACTTC.

The J gene is TRBJ1-2, the V gene TRBV5-1; perhaps TRBD1 as D (5 bases). This CDR3 spans 15 amino acids. V dropped 5 bases and J dropped 5 bases, with 19 bases sitting between them. Germline-derived CDR1 and CDR2 are SGHRS and YFSETQ. The CDR3 region has the DNA TGCGCCAGCAGTTACCAGACAGATCAAGGTTATGGCTACACCTTC. Its translation is CASSYQTDQGYGYTF.

The chain couples TRBV5-1 to TRBJ2-7, with D possibly being TRBD2 (5 bases). The CDR3 contains 13 residues. The germline V gene encodes CDR1 SGHRS and CDR2 YFSETQ. V was cut by 6 bases and J by 3 bases, with 13 bases left in between. The DNA of the CDR3 is TGCGCCAGCACCGGACTTACAGACTACGAGCAGTACTTC. Translated, it gives CASTGLTDYEQYF.

The chain has TRBV3-1 (or the pseudogene TRBV3-2) and TRBJ2-2; TRBD1 aligns across 10 bases. In germline, CDR1 is LGHDT, CDR2 YNNKEL (reference sequence). This CDR3 spans 19 amino acids. The ends lost 0 bases at V and 0 bases at J; junction bases unmatched: 7. In DNA, the CDR3 is TGTGCCAGCAGCCAAGAGACAGGGGGCCCGCTTTCGAACACCGGGGAGCTGTTTTTT. It yields the protein CASSQETGGPLSNTGELFF.

The chain employs TRBV5-1 and TRBJ2-1; TRBD1 agrees at 9 bases. The V and J ends lost 5 bases and 6 bases, in that order; junction bases with no gene match: 9. This CDR3 has 15 residues. Looked up from germline, CDR1 is SGHRS and CDR2 is YFSETQ. The CDR3 protein is CASSFTGTGINEQFF. The CDR3 region has the DNA TGCGCCAGCAGTTTTACCGGGACAGGGATCAATGAGCAGTTCTTC.

The gene calls are TRBV28 and TRBJ1-2; a weak D match, TRBD1 (6 bases). This CDR3 comprises 18 residues. Trimming removed 7 bases at V and 8 bases at J, with 32 bases between. Germline CDR1 and CDR2: MDHEN and SYDVKM. CDR3: CASNFPSQGPRPLAGYTF. The DNA for the CDR3 is TGTGCCAGCAATTTCCCCTCACAGGGCCCGAGGCCTCTTGCGGGCTACACCTTC.

This clone was found a few times. The genes are TRBV7-8 and TRBJ1-1; no reliable D call. The CDR3 is 14 residues long. Germline V gives CDR1 SGHVS, CDR2 FQNEAQ. The ends were cut back, 2 bases at V and 0 bases at J, with 7 bases in the middle. The chain's CDR3 is CASSLRAVNTEAFF. The CDR3 DNA reads TGTGCCAGCAGCTTAAGAGCGGTGAACACTGAAGCTTTCTTT.

V is TRBV13 and J is TRBJ2-7; tentatively, D is TRBD1 (6 bases). Germline V CDR1 and CDR2: PRHDT, FYEKMQ (reference sequence). This CDR3 spans 18 amino acids. Trimming shortened V by 4 bases and J by 2 bases, and 24 bases separated the two germline ends. The CDR3 region is CASSSPRGGAWGPYEQYF. Written as DNA, the CDR3 is TGTGCCAGCAGCTCGCCCAGGGGTGGGGCGTGGGGTCCCTACGAGCAGTACTTC.

A remark on this clone: It is unclear where the CDR3 begins or ends on the DNA, so no DNA is shown, and the CDR3 is as TCRdb lists it. The rearrangement uses TRBV6-2 or TRBV6-3 and TRBJ1-1; no DNA check was done on the table's D call, TRBD1. The CDR3 length is 11 residues, termini included. Germline CDR1 and CDR2: MNHEY and SVGEGT. The CDR3 loop reads CASSWATGTFF.

The V and J genes are TRBV7-8 and TRBJ2-1; weak D call: TRBD2 (5 bases). Trimming removed 1 base from V and 8 bases from J, with 9 bases in between. The germline V gene encodes CDR1 SGHVS and CDR2 FQNEAQ. There are 13 residues in the CDR3. CDR3 coding DNA: TGTGCCAGCAGCTTAGAACGGGAACATGAGCAGTTCTTC. This translates into CASSLEREHEQFF.

The chain links TRBV24-1 to TRBJ1-2, with D maybe TRBD1 (6 bases). The CDR3 length is 14 residues. Trimming removed 5 bases from V and 2 bases from J, with 11 bases in between. Germline V CDR1 and CDR2: KGHDR, SFDVKD. CDR3 sequence (DNA): TGTGCCACCAGTGCTGGACAGATGAACTATGGCTACACCTTC. Protein sequence: CATSAGQMNYGYTF.

The V and J genes are TRBV5-6 and TRBJ2-7, with D perhaps matching TRBD1 (5 bases). Trimming removed 2 bases at V and 3 bases at J, with 6 bases between. The CDR3 spans 12 residues. Germline loops: CDR1 SGHDT, CDR2 YYEEEE. CDR3 sequence (DNA): TGTGCCAGCAGCTTAGGGGACTACGAGCAGTACTTC. Residues: CASSLGDYEQYF. The complete variable domain, with remaining parts taken from reference TRBV5-6 and TRBJ2-7, reads DAGVTQSPTHLIKTRGQQVTLRCSPKSGHDTVSWYQQALGQGPQFIFQYYEEEERQRGNFPDRFSGHQFPNYSSELNVNALLLGDSALYLCASSLGDYEQYFGPGTRLTVT.

The chain uses TRBV27 and TRBJ2-7; TRBD2 aligns across 7 bases. The germline CDR1 and CDR2 sequences are MNHEY and SMNVEV (reference sequence). The CDR3 covers 14 residues. The ends lost 6 bases at V and 6 bases at J; junction bases unmatched: 11. CDR3 in DNA: TGTGCCAGCAGGCGGGGGAGCGGGCGTTCCGAGCAGTACTTC. Translated, it gives CASRRGSGRSEQYF.